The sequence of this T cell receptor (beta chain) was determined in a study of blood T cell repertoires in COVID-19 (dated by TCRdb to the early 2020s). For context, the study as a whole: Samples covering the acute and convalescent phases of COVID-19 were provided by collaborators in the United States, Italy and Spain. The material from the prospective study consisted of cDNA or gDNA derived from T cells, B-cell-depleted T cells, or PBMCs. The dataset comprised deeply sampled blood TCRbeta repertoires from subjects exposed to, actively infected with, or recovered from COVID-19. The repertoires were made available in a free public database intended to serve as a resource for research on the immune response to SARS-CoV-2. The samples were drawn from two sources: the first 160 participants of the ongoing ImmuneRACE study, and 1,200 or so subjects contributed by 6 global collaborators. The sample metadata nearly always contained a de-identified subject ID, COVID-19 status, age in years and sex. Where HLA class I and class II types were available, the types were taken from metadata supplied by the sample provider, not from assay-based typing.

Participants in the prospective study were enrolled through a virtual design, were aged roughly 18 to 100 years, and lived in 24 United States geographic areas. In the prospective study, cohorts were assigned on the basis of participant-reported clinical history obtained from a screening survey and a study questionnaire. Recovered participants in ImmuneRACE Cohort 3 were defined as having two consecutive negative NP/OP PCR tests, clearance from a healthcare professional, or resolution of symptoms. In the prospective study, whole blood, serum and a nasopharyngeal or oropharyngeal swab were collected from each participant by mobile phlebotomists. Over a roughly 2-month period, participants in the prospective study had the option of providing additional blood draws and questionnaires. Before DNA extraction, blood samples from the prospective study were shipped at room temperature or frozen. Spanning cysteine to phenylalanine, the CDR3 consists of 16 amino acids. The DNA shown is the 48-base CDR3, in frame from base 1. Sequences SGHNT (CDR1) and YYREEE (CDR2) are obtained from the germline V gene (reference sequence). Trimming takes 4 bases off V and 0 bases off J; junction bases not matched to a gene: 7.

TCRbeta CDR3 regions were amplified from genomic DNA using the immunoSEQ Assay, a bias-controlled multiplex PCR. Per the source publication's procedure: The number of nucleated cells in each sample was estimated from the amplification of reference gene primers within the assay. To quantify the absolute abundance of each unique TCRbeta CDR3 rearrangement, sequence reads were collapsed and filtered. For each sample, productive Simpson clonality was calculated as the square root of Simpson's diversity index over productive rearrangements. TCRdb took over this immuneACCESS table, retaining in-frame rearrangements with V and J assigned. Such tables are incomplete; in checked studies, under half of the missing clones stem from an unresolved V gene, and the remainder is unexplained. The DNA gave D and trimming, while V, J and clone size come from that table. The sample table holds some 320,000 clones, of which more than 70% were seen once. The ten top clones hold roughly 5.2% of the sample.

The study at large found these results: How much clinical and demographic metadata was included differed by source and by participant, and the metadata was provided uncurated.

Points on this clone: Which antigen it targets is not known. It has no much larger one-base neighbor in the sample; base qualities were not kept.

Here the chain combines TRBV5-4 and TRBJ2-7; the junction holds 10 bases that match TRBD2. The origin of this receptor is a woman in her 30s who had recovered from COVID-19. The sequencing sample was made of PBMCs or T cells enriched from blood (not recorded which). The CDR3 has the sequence CASSRGLAGASYEQYF. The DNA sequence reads TGTGCCAGCAGCCGAGGGCTAGCGGGGGCCTCCTACGAGCAGTACTTC.